Listed below are T cell receptor beta chains from one sample, sequenced in a study of blood T cell repertoires in COVID-19. Clones were sequenced by immunoSEQ multiplex PCR, and TCRdb holds only the in-frame ones, with some missing. The profile covers hundreds of thousands of clones, with around nine tenths appearing a single time and 6% to 8.5% taken by the ten largest. Sequences were obtained from peripheral blood. Every receptor here comes from a woman in her seventies with COVID-19, enrolled during active disease. Both conserved end residues are part of each CDR3. D genes are given only for firm matches. Clone size is not always given. Where it is, it says once, few, many or a class for expanded clones.

CASSARQGGGYTF	TGTGCCAGCAGTGCCAGACAGGGTGGAGGCTACACCTTC	TRBV27	TRBJ1-2	TRBD1	NA
CAWSPGQGSPMNTEAFF	TGTGCCTGGTCACCGGGACAGGGGTCCCCAATGAACACTGAAGCTTTCTTT	TRBV30	TRBJ1-1	TRBD1	NA
CASAFRGGDSPLHF	TGTGCTAGTGCCTTCAGGGGTGGAGATTCACCCCTCCACTTT	TRBV12-5	TRBJ1-6	NA	NA
CASRPPGLGGDTQYF	TGTGCCAGCAGGCCCCCGGGTCTAGGAGGAGATACGCAGTATTTT	TRBV7-2	TRBJ2-3	NA	NA
CASTSRRREQYF	TGTGCCAGCACCTCCCGGAGGCGAGAGCAGTACTTC	TRBV28	TRBJ2-7	NA	NA
CASRTSGGPYEQYF	TGTGCCAGTAGAACTAGCGGGGGTCCCTACGAGCAGTACTTC	TRBV19	TRBJ2-7	TRBD2	NA
CASSYSGRVEKLFF	TGTGCCAGCAGTTACTCGGGGAGAGTCGAAAAACTGTTTTTT	TRBV6-5	TRBJ1-4	NA	NA
CASSLAPGTSYEQYF	TGTGCCAGCAGCTTAGCCCCCGGGACATCCTACGAGCAGTACTTC	TRBV11-2	TRBJ2-7	NA	NA
CASSLDSGSHGELFF	TGCGCCAGCAGCTTGGATAGCGGGTCTCACGGGGAGCTGTTTTTT	TRBV5-1	TRBJ2-2	TRBD2	few
CASSEIQNYGYTF	TGTGCCAGCAGCGAGATACAGAACTATGGCTACACCTTC	TRBV7-9	TRBJ1-2	NA	NA
CASTGGGAGELFF	TGTGCCAGTACGGGAGGTGGGGCCGGGGAGCTGTTTTTT	TRBV19	TRBJ2-2	TRBD2	NA
CASNLLRNTGELFF	TGTGCCAGCAACCTTCTAAGGAACACCGGGGAGCTGTTTTTT	TRBV7-8	TRBJ2-2	NA	NA
CASSLGGQGPTDTQYF	TGTGCCAGCAGCTTAGGAGGACAGGGGCCCACAGATACGCAGTATTTT	TRBV5-5	TRBJ2-3	TRBD1	NA
CASSYYRDRRSGSNYGYTF	TGTGCCAGCAGCTATTATCGGGACAGGCGGTCCGGCTCAAACTATGGCTACACCTTC	TRBV6-2/TRBV6-3	TRBJ1-2	TRBD1	NA
CASTRLTGLQETQYF	TGTGCCAGCACCCGACTGACAGGGCTACAAGAGACCCAGTACTTC	TRBV2	TRBJ2-5	TRBD1	NA
CASSQVLGGGHEQYF	TGCGCCAGCAGTCAAGTACTAGGCGGGGGGCACGAGCAGTACTTC	TRBV4-1	TRBJ2-7	TRBD2	NA
CASSLGQGDSPLHF	TGTGCCAGCAGCCTAGGACAGGGAGATTCACCCCTCCACTTT	TRBV9	TRBJ1-6	TRBD1	NA
CATRTGADGYTF	TGTGCCACTAGGACAGGGGCGGATGGCTACACCTTC	TRBV19	TRBJ1-2	TRBD1	NA
CATSERQVNQPQHF	TGTGCCACCAGTGAAAGACAGGTTAATCAGCCCCAGCATTTT	TRBV24-1	TRBJ1-5	NA	NA
CASSLGTANEKLFF	TGTGCCAGCTCCCTGGGGACAGCAAATGAAAAACTGTTTTTT	TRBV18	TRBJ1-4	TRBD1	once
CASSQDRGSPYGYTF	TGTGCCAGCAGCCAAGATCGAGGATCACCGTATGGCTACACCTTC	TRBV4-2	TRBJ1-2	NA	NA
CASSPAGGVSGNTIYF	TGTGCCAGCTCACCAGCGGGGGGCGTCTCTGGAAACACCATATATTTT	TRBV18	TRBJ1-3	NA	few
CASWDRDTEAFF	TGTGCCAGCTGGGACAGGGATACTGAAGCTTTCTTT	TRBV2	TRBJ1-1	TRBD1	NA
CASSLEPVSGYTF	TGCGCCAGCAGCTTGGAACCGGTGAGTGGCTACACCTTC	TRBV5-1	TRBJ1-2	NA	NA
CASSRDGTGSDGYTF	TGTGCCAGCAGCCGAGACGGGACAGGGTCGGACGGCTACACCTTC	TRBV7-9	TRBJ1-2	TRBD1	NA
CASSLVGTGEPYEQYF	TGTGCCAGCAGCTTGGTCGGGACAGGGGAACCCTACGAGCAGTACTTC	TRBV5-6	TRBJ2-7	TRBD1	NA
CASSLDTGLSYEQYF	TGCGCCAGCAGCTTGGATACAGGGCTATCCTACGAGCAGTACTTC	TRBV5-1	TRBJ2-7	NA	NA
CASSERQGDEQFF	TGTGCCAGCAGTGAGAGACAGGGGGACGAGCAGTTCTTC	TRBV6-1	TRBJ2-1	TRBD1	NA
CAWSVPGGYTF	TGTGCCTGGAGTGTACCCGGGGGCTACACCTTC	TRBV30	TRBJ1-2	NA	NA
CASSSGTSGGYEQFF	TGTGCCAGCAGTAGCGGGACTAGCGGGGGTTATGAGCAGTTCTTC	TRBV6-2/TRBV6-3	TRBJ2-1	TRBD2	NA
CASRQGLTDTQYF	TGTGCTAGTAGACAGGGGTTGACAGATACGCAGTATTTT	TRBV12-5	TRBJ2-3	TRBD1	NA
CASSFGTGSNYGYTF	TGTGCCAGCAGCTTCGGGACAGGGAGTAACTATGGCTACACCTTC	TRBV5-8	TRBJ1-2	TRBD1	NA
CASSFPGYGYTF	TGTGCCAGCAGCTTCCCAGGCTATGGCTACACCTTC	TRBV5-6	TRBJ1-2	NA	NA
CASSFSRDTPWQFF	TGCGCCAGCAGTTTTTCTAGGGACACCCCGTGGCAGTTCTTC	TRBV10-1	TRBJ2-1	NA	NA
CASSPSSGQGNEKLFF	TGTGCCAGCTCACCCAGCTCGGGACAGGGGAACGAAAAACTGTTTTTT	TRBV18	TRBJ1-4	TRBD1	NA
CASSLEGPPDEQFF	TGCGCCAGCAGCTTGGAGGGGCCTCCGGATGAGCAGTTCTTC	TRBV5-1	TRBJ2-1	NA	NA
CASSRRPLGQGSRNTIYF	TGTGCCAGCAGCCGCCGACCGCTGGGACAGGGAAGCAGAAACACCATATATTTT	TRBV14	TRBJ1-3	TRBD1	NA
CSASPGAGLAGGTDTQYF	TGCAGTGCTAGTCCCGGTGCGGGACTAGCGGGGGGAACAGATACGCAGTATTTT	TRBV20-1	TRBJ2-3	TRBD2	NA
CASSATGPLNIQYF	TGTGCCAGCAGCGCGACAGGGCCGTTAAACATTCAGTACTTC	TRBV2	TRBJ2-4	TRBD1	NA
CASSFWTGAPYEQYF	TGTGCCAGCAGCTTTTGGACAGGGGCACCCTACGAGCAGTACTTC	TRBV7-4	TRBJ2-7	TRBD1	NA
CASSMIDRGRESGYTF	TGTGCCAGCAGTATGATCGACAGGGGGCGCGAGAGTGGCTACACCTTC	TRBV28	TRBJ1-2	TRBD1	NA